These T cell receptor beta chains were read from a single sample in a study of T cell responses to AZD1222 COVID-19 vaccine. The method was immunoSEQ multiplex PCR; TCRdb's version includes in-frame clones alone and lacks a portion of them. The data show some 170,000 clones, 85% to 95% seen once. Sample: peripheral blood, taken on day 0 of AZD1222 vaccination. The receptor source for this set is an adult in good health. Each CDR3 is given with its conserved first and last residue. The D gene is left open where the match is weak. Rows give clone size only sometimes, using once, few, many, or a class for an expanded clone.

J gene: TRBJ1-6
D gene: -
clone size: -
V gene: TRBV6-5
CDR3 DNA: TGTGCCAGCGCCGGAGCTCAAGGGGTCAATTCACCCCTCCACTTT
CDR3 protein: CASAGAQGVNSPLHF

J gene: TRBJ2-1
D gene: TRBD2
clone size: -
V gene: TRBV19
CDR3 DNA: TGTGCCAGCTCTAGCGGGAGGCTCTACAATGAGCAGTTCTTC
CDR3 protein: CASSSGRLYNEQFF

J gene: TRBJ1-4
D gene: -
clone size: -
V gene: TRBV6-1
CDR3 DNA: TGTGCCAGCAGTGAAGCGCAAGGGGGGAGTGAAAAACTGTTTTTT
CDR3 protein: CASSEAQGGSEKLFF

J gene: TRBJ2-7
D gene: -
clone size: -
V gene: TRBV9
CDR3 DNA: TGTGCCAGCAGCTCGAGCTCCTACGAGCAGTACTTC
CDR3 protein: CASSSSSYEQYF

J gene: TRBJ2-1
D gene: TRBD1
clone size: -
V gene: TRBV5-1
CDR3 DNA: TGCGCCAGCAGCTCGGGACAGAACAATGAGCAGTTCTTC
CDR3 protein: CASSSGQNNEQFF

J gene: TRBJ2-5
D gene: TRBD2
clone size: -
V gene: TRBV2
CDR3 DNA: TGTGCCAGCAGGACACTAGCGGGAGAATCAGAGACCCAGTACTTC
CDR3 protein: CASRTLAGESETQYF

J gene: TRBJ2-7
D gene: TRBD1
clone size: -
V gene: TRBV11-2
CDR3 DNA: TGTGCCAGCAGCGTGGGACAGTCTACGGAGCAGTACTTC
CDR3 protein: CASSVGQSTEQYF

J gene: TRBJ2-2
D gene: -
clone size: -
V gene: TRBV6-6
CDR3 DNA: TGTGCCAGCAGTTATTACGGGGGAGGGGGCACCGGGGAGCTGTTTTTT
CDR3 protein: CASSYYGGGGTGELFF

J gene: TRBJ1-1
D gene: -
clone size: -
V gene: TRBV6-1
CDR3 DNA: TGTGCCAGCAGTGAATACGAGACAGTGAACACTGAAGCTTTCTTT
CDR3 protein: CASSEYETVNTEAFF

J gene: TRBJ2-7
D gene: -
clone size: once
V gene: TRBV20-1
CDR3 DNA: TGCAGTGCTAGCGCTGACCACGAGCAGTACTTC
CDR3 protein: CSASADHEQYF

J gene: TRBJ1-1
D gene: TRBD1
clone size: -
V gene: TRBV6-5
CDR3 DNA: TGTGCCAGCAGTCCTCGGACAGGTTGGAACACTGAAGCTTTCTTT
CDR3 protein: CASSPRTGWNTEAFF

J gene: TRBJ1-5
D gene: -
clone size: few
V gene: TRBV6-5
CDR3 DNA: TGTGCCAGCAGTACCCCACAGGGCTGGCAGCCCCAGCATTTT
CDR3 protein: CASSTPQGWQPQHF

J gene: TRBJ1-2
D gene: -
clone size: -
V gene: TRBV3-1/TRBV3-2
CDR3 DNA: TGTGCCAGCAGCCAAGGCCTCACCTATGGCTACACCTTC
CDR3 protein: CASSQGLTYGYTF

J gene: TRBJ2-3
D gene: -
clone size: -
V gene: TRBV3-1/TRBV3-2
CDR3 DNA: TGTGCCAGCAGCCCTTCCGCTTCCACAGATACGCAGTATTTT
CDR3 protein: CASSPSASTDTQYF

J gene: TRBJ1-1
D gene: TRBD1
clone size: -
V gene: TRBV13
CDR3 DNA: TGTGCCAGCAGCTTAGAAAAAGGGACAGGGGTGAACACTGAAGCTTTCTTT
CDR3 protein: CASSLEKGTGVNTEAFF

J gene: TRBJ1-2
D gene: -
clone size: -
V gene: TRBV7-9
CDR3 DNA: TGTGCCAGCAGCTTAGTTCGGGCACGCGATAGGTCCCTCTATGGCTACACCTTC
CDR3 protein: CASSLVRARDRSLYGYTF

J gene: TRBJ1-2
D gene: TRBD1
clone size: -
V gene: TRBV4-1
CDR3 DNA: TGCGCCAGCAGGCAGAATACAGGGGACCTATCTTGGGGCTACACCTTC
CDR3 protein: CASRQNTGDLSWGYTF

J gene: TRBJ2-7
D gene: TRBD1
clone size: few
V gene: TRBV5-1
CDR3 DNA: TGCGCCAGCAGCCCGGACAGGGGGGAATGGGAGCAGTACTTC
CDR3 protein: CASSPDRGEWEQYF

J gene: TRBJ2-7
D gene: TRBD2
clone size: -
V gene: TRBV5-1
CDR3 DNA: TGCGCCAGCAGCTTGACTAGCGAGCATATTCTAGCCTACGAGCAGTACTTC
CDR3 protein: CASSLTSEHILAYEQYF

J gene: TRBJ1-2
D gene: TRBD1
clone size: -
V gene: TRBV5-6
CDR3 DNA: TGTGCCAGCAGCTTGGGGGACAGCTATGGCTACACCTTC
CDR3 protein: CASSLGDSYGYTF

J gene: TRBJ1-6
D gene: TRBD1
clone size: few
V gene: TRBV19
CDR3 DNA: TGTGCCAGTAGCTCCGACAGGGGGTCACCCCTCCACTTT
CDR3 protein: CASSSDRGSPLHF

J gene: TRBJ1-1
D gene: -
clone size: -
V gene: TRBV5-1
CDR3 DNA: TGCGCCAGCAGCAGCTCCGGGGGACATTTGACTGAAGCTTTCTTT
CDR3 protein: CASSSSGGHLTEAFF

J gene: TRBJ2-7
D gene: -
clone size: -
V gene: TRBV9
CDR3 DNA: TGTGCCAGCAGCGTAGGAGATAGGAACGAGCAGTACTTC
CDR3 protein: CASSVGDRNEQYF

J gene: TRBJ1-1
D gene: TRBD1
clone size: -
V gene: TRBV12-3/TRBV12-4
CDR3 DNA: TGTGCCAGCAGCCCCCGGGACAGAGGAGAAGCTTTCTTT
CDR3 protein: CASSPRDRGEAFF

J gene: TRBJ2-5
D gene: -
clone size: -
V gene: TRBV6-1
CDR3 DNA: TGTGCCAGCAGTGAATGGGAAAGGACAAACCAAGAGACCCAGTACTTC
CDR3 protein: CASSEWERTNQETQYF

J gene: TRBJ2-1
D gene: -
clone size: -
V gene: TRBV19
CDR3 DNA: TGTGCCAGTAGAAAGGGAACGCCCTACAATGAGCAGTTCTTC
CDR3 protein: CASRKGTPYNEQFF

J gene: TRBJ1-1
D gene: TRBD1
clone size: -
V gene: TRBV2
CDR3 DNA: TGTGCCAGCAGGAGGGGGCGGAACACTGAAGCTTTCTTT
CDR3 protein: CASRRGRNTEAFF

J gene: TRBJ2-3
D gene: -
clone size: -
V gene: TRBV25-1
CDR3 DNA: TGTGCCAGCGAAGGGGCCAGATACACAGATACGCAGTATTTT
CDR3 protein: CASEGARYTDTQYF

J gene: TRBJ2-3
D gene: TRBD2
clone size: -
V gene: TRBV6-6
CDR3 DNA: TGTGCCAGCAGTCACGCAGGACTAGCGGGAGGGCCGGATACGCAGTATTTT
CDR3 protein: CASSHAGLAGGPDTQYF

J gene: TRBJ1-3
D gene: -
clone size: once
V gene: TRBV7-9
CDR3 DNA: TGTGCCAGCAGCTTTACGTCGGGAGGCGAATCTGGAAACACCATATATTTT
CDR3 protein: CASSFTSGGESGNTIYF

J gene: TRBJ1-2
D gene: TRBD1
clone size: once
V gene: TRBV2
CDR3 DNA: TGTGCCAGCAGGGAAAGACAGGGAGGCTCCTATGGCTACACCTTC
CDR3 protein: CASRERQGGSYGYTF

J gene: TRBJ1-3
D gene: -
clone size: -
V gene: TRBV2
CDR3 DNA: TGTGCCAGCAGTGAGTATAGGGCTGGAAACACCATATATTTT
CDR3 protein: CASSEYRAGNTIYF

J gene: TRBJ1-1
D gene: -
clone size: -
V gene: TRBV20-1
CDR3 DNA: TGCAGTGCTAGGTCGGGCACTGAAGCTTTCTTT
CDR3 protein: CSARSGTEAFF

J gene: TRBJ2-7
D gene: -
clone size: -
V gene: TRBV27
CDR3 DNA: TGTGCCAGCAGTTTCGGACCCCATTACGAGCAGTACTTC
CDR3 protein: CASSFGPHYEQYF

J gene: TRBJ2-1
D gene: -
clone size: -
V gene: TRBV24-1
CDR3 DNA: TGTGCCACCAGTGAGACACAGGAGCAGTTCTTC
CDR3 protein: CATSETQEQFF

J gene: TRBJ2-2
D gene: -
clone size: -
V gene: TRBV11-1
CDR3 DNA: TGTGCCAGCAGCGTCTCCGGGACGCTCACCGGGGGGCTGTTTTTT
CDR3 protein: CASSVSGTLTGGLFF

J gene: TRBJ2-1
D gene: TRBD2
clone size: -
V gene: TRBV7-6
CDR3 DNA: TGTGCCAGCAGCCGTCGACTAGCGGGGGGCTCCTACAATGAGCAGTTCTTC
CDR3 protein: CASSRRLAGGSYNEQFF

J gene: TRBJ2-7
D gene: -
clone size: -
V gene: TRBV3-1/TRBV3-2
CDR3 DNA: TGTGCCAGCAGCCAAGAGGAGGGTTACGAGCAGTACTTC
CDR3 protein: CASSQEEGYEQYF